These 4 T cell receptor beta chains were sequenced from one sample in a study of Ad26.COV2.S vaccination and SARS-CoV-2 variants. Specified treatment: 15 to 20 received Ad26.COV2.S at low or high dose, single or two shots; 5 received placebo; per-sample allocation not given. The samples date from day 63 after the first vaccine or placebo injection. Method: immunoSEQ multiplex PCR; TCRdb's copy keeps in-frame clones and lacks some. The sample yields about 410,000 clones, around nine tenths seen once. The sample in question was peripheral blood, obtained in a trial of Ad26.COV2.S vaccine versus placebo. The receptors originated from a person aged 18-60 years who received the Ad26.COV2.S COVID-19 vaccine or a placebo.

This chain joins TRBV7-2 and TRBJ2-3; TRBD2 matches 9 bases. The CDR3 spans 18 residues. With 1 base clipped from V and 0 bases from J, the junction kept 8 bases outside the gene matches. Germline CDR1 reads SGHTA; CDR2 reads FQGNSA. Here the CDR3 reads CASSLVGVAGASTDTQYF. CDR3 sequence (DNA): TGTGCCAGCAGCTTAGTAGGGGTAGCGGGGGCCAGCACAGATACGCAGTATTTT.

The V and J genes are TRBV10-3 and TRBJ1-2; the D gene is possibly TRBD1 (6 bases). The germline V and J ends were trimmed by 4 bases and 6 bases, with 9 bases remaining between them. The CDR3 loop spans 12 amino acids. Germline-derived CDR1 and CDR2 are ENHRY and SYGVKD. The CDR3 nucleotides are TGTGCCATCAGTGGAGGACAGCATGGCTACACCTTC. Amino acid sequence: CAISGGQHGYTF.

V gene TRBV6-5 combines with J gene TRBJ2-3; D is ambiguous. This CDR3 comprises 14 residues. V gave up 0 bases and J gave up 0 bases, with 4 bases separating them. In germline, CDR1 is MNHEY, CDR2 SVGAGI. CDR3 loop: CASSYSGSTDTQYF. DNA of the CDR3: TGTGCCAGCAGTTACTCAGGCAGCACAGATACGCAGTATTTT.

This clone has only one observation. The chain couples TRBV10-2 to TRBJ2-1; possible D gene TRBD2, 5 bases. Germline-derived CDR1 and CDR2 are WSHSY and SAAADI. V lost 9 bases and J lost 3, with 21 bases in between. The CDR3 runs 16 residues. CDR3: CARLLDLAYVYNEQFF. The CDR3 DNA reads TGCGCCAGGCTATTGGACTTAGCGTACGTCTACAATGAGCAGTTCTTC.